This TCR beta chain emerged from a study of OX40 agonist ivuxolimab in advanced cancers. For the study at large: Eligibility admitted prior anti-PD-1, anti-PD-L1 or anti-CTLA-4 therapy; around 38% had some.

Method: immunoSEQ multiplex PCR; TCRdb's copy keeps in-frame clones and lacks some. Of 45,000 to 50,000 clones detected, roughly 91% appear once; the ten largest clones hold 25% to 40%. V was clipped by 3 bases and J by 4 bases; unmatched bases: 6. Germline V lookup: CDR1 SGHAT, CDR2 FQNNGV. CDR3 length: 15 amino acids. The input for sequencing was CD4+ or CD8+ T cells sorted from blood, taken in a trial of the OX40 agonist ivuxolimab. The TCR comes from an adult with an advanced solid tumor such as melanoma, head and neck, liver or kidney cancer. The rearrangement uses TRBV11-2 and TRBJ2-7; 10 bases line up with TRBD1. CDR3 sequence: CASSLRDRGYYEQYF. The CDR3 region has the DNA TGTGCCAGCAGCTTGCGGGACAGGGGATATTACGAGCAGTACTTC. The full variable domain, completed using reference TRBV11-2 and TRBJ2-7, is EAGVAQSPRYKIIEKRQSVAFWCNPISGHATLYWYQQILGQGPKLLIQFQNNGVVDDSQLPKDRFSAERLKGVDSTLKIQPAKLEDSAVYLCASSLRDRGYYEQYFGPGTRLTVT.